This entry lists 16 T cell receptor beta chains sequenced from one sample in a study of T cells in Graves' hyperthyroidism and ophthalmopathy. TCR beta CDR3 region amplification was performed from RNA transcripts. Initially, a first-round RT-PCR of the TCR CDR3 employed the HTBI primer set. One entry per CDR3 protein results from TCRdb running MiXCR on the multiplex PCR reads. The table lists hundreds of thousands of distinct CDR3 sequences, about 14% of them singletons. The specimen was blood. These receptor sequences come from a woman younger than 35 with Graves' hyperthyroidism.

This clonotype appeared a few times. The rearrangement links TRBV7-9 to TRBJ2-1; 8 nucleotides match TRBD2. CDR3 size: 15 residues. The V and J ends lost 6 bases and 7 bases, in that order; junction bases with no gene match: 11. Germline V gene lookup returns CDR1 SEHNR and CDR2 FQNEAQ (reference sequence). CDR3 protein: CASSPPGLDLNEQFF. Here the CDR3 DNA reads TGTGCCAGCAGTCCCCCGGGACTAGATCTGAATGAGCAGTTCTTC.

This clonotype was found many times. The CDR3 region is CSAREWRERAYEQYF. The DNA for the CDR3 is TGCAGTGCTAGAGAGTGGCGGGAGAGGGCCTACGAGCAGTACTTC. This chain connects TRBV20-1 to TRBJ2-7, with 7 bases matching TRBD2. Germline loops: CDR1 DFQATT, CDR2 SNEGSKA (reference sequence). The V gene end was trimmed by 0 bases and the J gene end by 2 bases; junction bases not matched to a gene: 7. The CDR3 loop spans 15 amino acids.

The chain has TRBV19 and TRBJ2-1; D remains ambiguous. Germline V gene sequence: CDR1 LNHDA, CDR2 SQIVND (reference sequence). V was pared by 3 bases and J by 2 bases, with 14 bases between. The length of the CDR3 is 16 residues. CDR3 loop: CASSITTPWTYNEQFF. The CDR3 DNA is TGTGCCAGTAGTATCACTACCCCCTGGACCTACAATGAGCAGTTCTTC. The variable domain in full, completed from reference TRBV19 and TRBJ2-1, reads DGGITQSPKYLFRKEGQNVTLSCEQNLNHDAMYWYRQDPGQGLRLIYYSQIVNDFQKGDIAEGYSVSREKKESFPLTVTSAQKNPTAFYLCASSITTPWTYNEQFFGPGTRLTVL.

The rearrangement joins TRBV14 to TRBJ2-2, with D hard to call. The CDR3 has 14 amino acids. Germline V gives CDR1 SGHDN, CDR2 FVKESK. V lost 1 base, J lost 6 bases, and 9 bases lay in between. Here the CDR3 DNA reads TGTGCCAGCAGCCAAGTTCAAGGGTCCGGGGAGCTGTTTTTT. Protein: CASSQVQGSGELFF.

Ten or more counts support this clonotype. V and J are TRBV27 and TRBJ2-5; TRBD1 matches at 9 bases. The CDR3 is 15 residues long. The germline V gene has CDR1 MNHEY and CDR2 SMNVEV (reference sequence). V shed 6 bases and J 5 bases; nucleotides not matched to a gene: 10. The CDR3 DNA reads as TGTGCCAGCAGATCACCGGGACAGGGTGGGGAGACCCAGTACTTC. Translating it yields CASRSPGQGGETQYF.

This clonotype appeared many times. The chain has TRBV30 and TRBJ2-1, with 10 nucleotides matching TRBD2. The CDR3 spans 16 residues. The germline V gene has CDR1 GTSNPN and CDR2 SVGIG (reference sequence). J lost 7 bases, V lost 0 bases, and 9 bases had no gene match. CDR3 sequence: CAWSVQSGRATNEQFF. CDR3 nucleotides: TGTGCCTGGAGTGTACAAAGCGGGAGGGCCACAAATGAGCAGTTCTTC.

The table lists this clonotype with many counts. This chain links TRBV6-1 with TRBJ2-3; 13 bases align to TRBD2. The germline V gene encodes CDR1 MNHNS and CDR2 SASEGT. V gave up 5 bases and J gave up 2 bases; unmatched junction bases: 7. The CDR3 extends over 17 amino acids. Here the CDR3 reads CASSSPTSGRTTDTQYF. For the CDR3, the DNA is TGTGCCAGCAGTTCCCCGACTAGCGGGAGGACCACAGATACGCAGTATTTT.

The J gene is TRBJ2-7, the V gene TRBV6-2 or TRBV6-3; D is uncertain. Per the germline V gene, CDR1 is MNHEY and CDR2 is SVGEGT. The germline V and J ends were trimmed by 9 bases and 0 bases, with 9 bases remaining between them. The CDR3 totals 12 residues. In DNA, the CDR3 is TGTGCCAGTGGCAAAAGCTCCTACGAGCAGTACTTC. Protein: CASGKSSYEQYF.

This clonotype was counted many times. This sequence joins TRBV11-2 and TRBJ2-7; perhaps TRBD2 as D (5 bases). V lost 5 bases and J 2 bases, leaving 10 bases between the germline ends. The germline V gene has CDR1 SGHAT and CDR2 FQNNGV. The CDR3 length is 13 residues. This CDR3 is CASSQLVPYEQYF. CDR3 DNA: TGTGCCAGCAGCCAACTAGTCCCCTACGAGCAGTACTTC.

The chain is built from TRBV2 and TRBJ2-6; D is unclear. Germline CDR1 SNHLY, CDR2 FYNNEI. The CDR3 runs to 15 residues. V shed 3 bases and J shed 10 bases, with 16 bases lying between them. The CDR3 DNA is TGTGCCAGCAGTGATAACCGAGTAGTTCCAAACGTCCTGACTTTC. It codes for CASSDNRVVPNVLTF.

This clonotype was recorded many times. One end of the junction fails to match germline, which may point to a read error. In nucleotides, the CDR3 is TGTGCCAGCAGCTGGGGGGGGACAGCCCAGGAGGTCTTT. Protein sequence: CASSWGGTAQEVF. The chain couples TRBV5-8 to TRBJ1-1, with TRBD1 matching 7 bases. Germline values: CDR1 SGHTS, CDR2 YDEGEE. CDR3 length: 13 amino acids. The full variable domain, with the rest looked up from reference TRBV5-8 and TRBJ1-1, is EAGVTQSPTHLIKTRGQQATLRCSPISGHTSVYWYQQALGLGLQFLLWYDEGEERNRGNFPPRFSGRQFPNYSSELNVNALELEDSALYLCASSWGGTAQEVFGQGTRLTVV.

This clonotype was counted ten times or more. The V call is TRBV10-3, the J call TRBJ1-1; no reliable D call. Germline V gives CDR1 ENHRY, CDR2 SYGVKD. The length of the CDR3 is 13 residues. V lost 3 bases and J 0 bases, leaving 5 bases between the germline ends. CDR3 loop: CAISDRLNTEAFF. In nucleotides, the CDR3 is TGTGCCATCAGTGACCGACTGAACACTGAAGCTTTCTTT.

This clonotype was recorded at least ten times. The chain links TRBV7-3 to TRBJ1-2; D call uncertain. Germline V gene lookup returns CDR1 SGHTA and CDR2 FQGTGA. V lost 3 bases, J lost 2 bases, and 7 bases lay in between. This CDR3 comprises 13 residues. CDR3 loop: CASSLAENYGYTF. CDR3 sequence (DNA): TGTGCCAGCAGCTTGGCAGAGAACTATGGCTACACCTTC. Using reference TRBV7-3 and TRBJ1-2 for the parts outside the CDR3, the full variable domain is GAGVSQTPSNKVTEKGKYVELRCDPISGHTALYWYRQSLGQGPEFLIYFQGTGAADDSGLPNDRFFAVRPEGSVSTLKIQRTERGDSAVYLCASSLAENYGYTFGSGTRLTVV.

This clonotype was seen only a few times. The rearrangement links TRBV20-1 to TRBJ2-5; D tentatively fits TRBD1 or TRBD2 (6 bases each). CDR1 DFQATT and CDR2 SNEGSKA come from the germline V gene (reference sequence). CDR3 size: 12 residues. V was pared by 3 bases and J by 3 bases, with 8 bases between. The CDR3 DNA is TGCAGTGCTAGGAGGGGGGAAGAGACCCAGTACTTC. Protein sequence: CSARRGEETQYF.

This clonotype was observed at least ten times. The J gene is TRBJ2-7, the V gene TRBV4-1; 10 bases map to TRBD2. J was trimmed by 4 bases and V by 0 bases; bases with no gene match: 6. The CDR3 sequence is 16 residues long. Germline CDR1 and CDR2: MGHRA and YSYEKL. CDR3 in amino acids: CASSQDGASGRYEQYF. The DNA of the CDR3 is TGCGCCAGCAGCCAAGATGGGGCTAGCGGGAGATACGAGCAGTACTTC.

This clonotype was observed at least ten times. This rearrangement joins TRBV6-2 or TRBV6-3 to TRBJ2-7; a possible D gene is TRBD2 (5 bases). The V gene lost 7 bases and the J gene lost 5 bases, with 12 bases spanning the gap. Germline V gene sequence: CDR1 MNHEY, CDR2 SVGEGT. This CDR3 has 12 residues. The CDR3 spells CASTGSFDEQYF. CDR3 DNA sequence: TGTGCCAGCACGGGGTCGTTCGACGAGCAGTACTTC.